These 18 T cell receptor beta chains came from one sample sequenced in a study of TIL therapy for anti-PD-1-resistant metastatic lung cancer. This was the immunoSEQ v3 assay. Here immunoSEQ multiplex PCR was the method, and the copy in TCRdb shows in-frame clones only, minus some. Of 9,500 to 15,000 clones in the sample, 70% to 80% were seen once. The time point is: pre-treatment sample, taken before nivolumab and TIL therapy. The source was blood, collected at baseline. Receptor source: a person aged 25-79 years with non-small cell lung cancer.

This clone was observed once. The CDR3 region has the DNA TGTGCCAGCTCACCACCGGCGGGAGGGCCTCACGAGCAGTACTTC. It encodes CASSPPAGGPHEQYF. The chain has TRBV18 and TRBJ2-7, with 9 bases that match TRBD2. The germline V gene encodes CDR1 KGHSH and CDR2 LQKENI. Trimming at V came to 0 bases and at J to 5 bases, leaving 5 bases not matched to a gene. The CDR3 consists of 15 residues.

V is TRBV11-2 and J is TRBJ1-2; 9 bases are a match to TRBD1. The CDR3 totals 17 residues. Unmatched junction bases numbered 14, after V lost 7 bases and J lost 2 bases. Looked up from germline, CDR1 is SGHAT and CDR2 is FQNNGV. The CDR3 reads CASNNLRDREKNYGYTF. The CDR3 DNA reads TGTGCCAGCAACAATCTCCGGGACAGGGAGAAGAACTATGGCTACACCTTC.

V and J are TRBV28 and TRBJ2-3; no firm D call. V lost 2 bases and J 8 bases, leaving 14 bases between the germline ends. The CDR3 is 14 residues long. CDR1 MDHEN and CDR2 SYDVKM come from the germline V gene. In DNA form, the CDR3 reads TGTGCCAGCAGTTTAGCGTACTCCCGTGGTACGCAGTATTTT. This translates into CASSLAYSRGTQYF.

V is TRBV7-8 and J is TRBJ1-2, with 7 nucleotides matching TRBD1. This CDR3 has 16 amino acids. In germline, CDR1 is SGHVS, CDR2 FQNEAQ. V trimming: 5 bases; J trimming: 8 bases; junction bases outside the gene matches: 17. In DNA form, the CDR3 reads TGTGCCAGCAGCCCAGGACAGGAGACTTTAAGGGGGGGCTACACCTTC. This sequence encodes CASSPGQETLRGGYTF.

This chain uses TRBV2 with TRBJ2-7; D is undetermined. The CDR3 sequence is 14 residues long. Looked up from germline, CDR1 is SNHLY and CDR2 is FYNNEI. V gave up 7 bases and J gave up 0 bases, with 13 bases separating them. CDR3 DNA: TGTGCCAGCATGTCCCCCGGAAGCTCCTACGAGCAGTACTTC. Its translation: CASMSPGSSYEQYF.

The V gene is TRBV7-3, the J gene TRBJ2-2, with D perhaps TRBD1 or TRBD2 (5 bases each). The CDR3 runs 15 residues. The germline gives CDR1 SGHTA, CDR2 FQGTGA. The V and J ends lost 5 bases and 5 bases respectively, with 15 bases between them. The CDR3 sequence is CASSPPKRGTGELFF. CDR3 sequence (DNA): TGTGCCAGCAGCCCCCCTAAGAGGGGAACCGGGGAGCTGTTTTTT.

This sequence joins TRBV5-5 and TRBJ2-2; D call uncertain. The CDR3 extends over 17 amino acids. V was trimmed by 0 bases and J by 6 bases, leaving 18 bases between them. CDR1 is SGHKS, CDR2 YYEKEE, per germline (reference sequence). The CDR3 bases are TGTGCCAGCAGCTTGGGGTTCTCGGTGGTGGCCGCCGGGGAGCTGTTTTTT. Translated: CASSLGFSVVAAGELFF.

This chain joins TRBV27 and TRBJ2-7, with 9 bases fitting TRBD2. Trimming took 2 bases from V and 4 from J; bases not matched to a gene: 0. Germline-derived CDR1 and CDR2 are MNHEY and SMNVEV (reference sequence). CDR3 length: 13 amino acids. CDR3 protein: CASSLTSGYEQYF. The CDR3 bases are TGTGCCAGCAGTTTAACTAGCGGGTACGAGCAGTACTTC.

V usage is TRBV11-2 and J usage is TRBJ1-1; no firm D call. This CDR3 is 15 amino acids long. V dropped 1 base and J dropped 4 bases, with 13 bases sitting between them. Per the germline V gene, CDR1 is SGHAT and CDR2 is FQNNGV. CDR3 protein: CASSLVYGGGTEAFF. CDR3 coding DNA: TGTGCCAGCAGCTTAGTATACGGAGGCGGCACTGAAGCTTTCTTT.

The chain joins TRBV7-9 to TRBJ2-7; 8 bases map to TRBD1. CDR3 length: 15 residues. The V and J ends lost 5 bases and 6 bases, in that order; junction bases with no gene match: 12. Germline V gene lookup returns CDR1 SEHNR and CDR2 FQNEAQ (reference sequence). The CDR3 loop reads CASSPNGQGRREQYF. In nucleotides, the CDR3 is TGTGCCAGCAGCCCGAACGGACAGGGCCGTCGCGAGCAGTACTTC.

This clone was seen just once. This chain joins TRBV7-2 and TRBJ2-1; D may be TRBD1 (6 bases). V was pared by 2 bases and J by 7 bases, with 12 bases between. This CDR3 spans 14 amino acids. The germline gives CDR1 SGHTA, CDR2 FQGNSA. CDR3 coding DNA: TGTGCCAGCAGCTTACTCGGGACACGTAATGAGCAGTTCTTC. Translation: CASSLLGTRNEQFF.

The chain carries TRBV4-1 and TRBJ1-2, with 10 bases matching TRBD1. V was pared by 3 bases and J by 4 bases, with 2 bases of the junction left unmatched. Germline CDR1 is MGHRA and CDR2 is YSYEKL. The CDR3 is 14 amino acids. In nucleotides, the CDR3 is TGCGCCAGCAGCCACTGGACAGGGGGCTATGGCTACACCTTC. This codes for CASSHWTGGYGYTF.

The V gene is TRBV4-3, the J gene TRBJ2-7, with D perhaps TRBD1 (6 bases). The length of the CDR3 is 14 residues. V gave up 0 bases and J gave up 2 bases, with 8 bases separating them. Germline V lookup: CDR1 LGHNA, CDR2 YSLEER. Written as DNA, the CDR3 is TGCGCCAGCAGCCAAGATCAGGGGCCCTACGAGCAGTACTTC. The encoded protein is CASSQDQGPYEQYF.

This chain joins TRBV6-6 and TRBJ2-7; D may be TRBD2 (5 bases). The CDR3 sequence is 12 residues long. Trimming left V 5 bases short and J 6 bases short, with 11 bases between. Germline CDR1 and CDR2: MNHNY and SVGAGI (reference sequence). CDR3 coding DNA: TGTGCCAGCAGTAAACTAGGGTTCGAGCAGTACTTC. Encoded protein: CASSKLGFEQYF.

V and J are TRBV30 and TRBJ2-7; the D gene is possibly TRBD1 (5 bases). Germline loops: CDR1 GTSNPN, CDR2 SVGIG (reference sequence). Between the trimmed V and J ends, which lost 8 bases and 6 bases, there was a span of 14 bases. The CDR3 totals 11 residues. This CDR3 reads CAAGHWREQYF. The CDR3 region has the DNA TGTGCCGCAGGACACTGGCGCGAGCAGTACTTC.

The CDR3 is CASSVTSGRTKTQYF. CDR3 coding DNA: TGTGCCAGCAGTGTGACTAGCGGGAGAACTAAGACCCAGTACTTC. The chain is built from TRBV27 and TRBJ2-5; 12 nucleotides match TRBD2. Per the germline V gene, CDR1 is MNHEY and CDR2 is SMNVEV (reference sequence). The CDR3 has 15 amino acids. V was pared by 5 bases and J by 6 bases, with 7 bases of the junction left unmatched.

This clone is deemed medium-sized (0.01 to 0.1%). This chain uses TRBV5-6 with TRBJ2-7, with TRBD1 matching 9 bases. V trimming: 4 bases; J trimming: 2 bases; junction bases outside the gene matches: 13. The CDR3 covers 17 residues. The V gene's germline CDR1 is SGHDT and CDR2 YYEEEE. The CDR3 sequence is CASSKRNRDRVPYEQYF. CDR3 DNA sequence: TGTGCCAGCAGCAAAAGGAACCGGGACAGGGTTCCCTACGAGCAGTACTTC.

This chain joins TRBV7-9 and TRBJ2-1; a possible D gene is TRBD2 (6 bases). The CDR3 loop spans 15 amino acids. V shed 8 bases and J shed 4 bases, with 18 bases lying between them. Germline values: CDR1 SEHNR, CDR2 FQNEAQ (reference sequence). CDR3 sequence: CASASLAESYNEQFF. Written as DNA, the CDR3 is TGTGCCAGCGCGTCCTTAGCGGAGTCATACAATGAGCAGTTCTTC. The entire variable domain, with the rest obtained from reference TRBV7-9 and TRBJ2-1, is as follows: DTGVSQNPRHKITKRGQNVTFRCDPISEHNRLYWYRQTLGQGPEFLTYFQNEAQLEKSRLLSDRFSAERPKGSFSTLEIQRTEQGDSAMYLCASASLAESYNEQFFGPGTRLTVL.